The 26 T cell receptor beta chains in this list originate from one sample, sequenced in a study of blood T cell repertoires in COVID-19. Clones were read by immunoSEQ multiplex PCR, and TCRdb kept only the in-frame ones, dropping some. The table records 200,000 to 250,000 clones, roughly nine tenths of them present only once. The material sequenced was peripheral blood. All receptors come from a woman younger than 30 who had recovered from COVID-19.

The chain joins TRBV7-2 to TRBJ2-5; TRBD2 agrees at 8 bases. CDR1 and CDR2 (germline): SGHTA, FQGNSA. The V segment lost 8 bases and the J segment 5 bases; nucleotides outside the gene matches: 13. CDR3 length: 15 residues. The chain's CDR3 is CASRRGREVVETQYF. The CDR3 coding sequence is TGTGCCAGCCGACGGGGGCGGGAGGTAGTGGAGACCCAGTACTTC.

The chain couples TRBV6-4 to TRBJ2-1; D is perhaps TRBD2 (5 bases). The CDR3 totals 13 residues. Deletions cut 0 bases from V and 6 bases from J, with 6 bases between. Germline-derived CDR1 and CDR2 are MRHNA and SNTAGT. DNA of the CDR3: TGTGCCAGCAGTGACTCTAGCGTCAATGAGCAGTTCTTC. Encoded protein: CASSDSSVNEQFF.

Here the CDR3 DNA reads TGTGCCAGCAGTTACGGTTGGGGAGAGGACTTCAATGAGCAGTTCTTC. Amino acids: CASSYGWGEDFNEQFF. The rearrangement links TRBV6-5 to TRBJ2-1; a possible D gene is TRBD2 (5 bases). Germline V lookup: CDR1 MNHEY, CDR2 SVGAGI. The CDR3 contains 16 residues. V was pared by 2 bases and J by 6 bases, with 17 bases between.

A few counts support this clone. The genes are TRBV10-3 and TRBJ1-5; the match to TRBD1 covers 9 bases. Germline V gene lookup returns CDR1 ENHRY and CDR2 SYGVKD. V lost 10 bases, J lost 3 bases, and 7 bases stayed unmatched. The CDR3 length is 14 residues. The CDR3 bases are TGTGCCAGTACAGGGGGCGCGGTCAATCAGCCCCAGCATTTT. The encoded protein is CASTGGAVNQPQHF.

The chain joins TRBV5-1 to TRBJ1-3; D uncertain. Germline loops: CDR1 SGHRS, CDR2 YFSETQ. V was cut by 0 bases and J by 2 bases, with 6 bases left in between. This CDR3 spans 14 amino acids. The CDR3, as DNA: TGCGCCAGCAGCTTGGGAGGTACTGGAAACACCATATATTTT. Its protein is CASSLGGTGNTIYF.

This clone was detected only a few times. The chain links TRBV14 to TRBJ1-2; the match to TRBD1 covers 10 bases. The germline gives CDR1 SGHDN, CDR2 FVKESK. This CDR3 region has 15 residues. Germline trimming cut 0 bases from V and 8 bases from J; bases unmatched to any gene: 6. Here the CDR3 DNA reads TGTGCCAGCAGCCAAGAAAGCGGGACAGGGGCCGGCTACACCTTC. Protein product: CASSQESGTGAGYTF.

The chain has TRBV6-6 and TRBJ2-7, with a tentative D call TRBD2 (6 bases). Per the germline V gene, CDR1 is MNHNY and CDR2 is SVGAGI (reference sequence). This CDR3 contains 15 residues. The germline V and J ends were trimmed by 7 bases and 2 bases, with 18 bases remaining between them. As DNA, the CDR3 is TGTGCCAGCATCCTCTGGAGGGAAGGGGCCTACGAGCAGTACTTC. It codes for CASILWREGAYEQYF.

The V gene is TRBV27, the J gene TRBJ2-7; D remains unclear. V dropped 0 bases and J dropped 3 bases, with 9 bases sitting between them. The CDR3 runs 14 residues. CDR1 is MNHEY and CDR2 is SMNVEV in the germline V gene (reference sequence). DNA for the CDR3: TGTGCCAGCAGTTTATCGTCCCTCGGCTACGAGCAGTACTTC. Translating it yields CASSLSSLGYEQYF.

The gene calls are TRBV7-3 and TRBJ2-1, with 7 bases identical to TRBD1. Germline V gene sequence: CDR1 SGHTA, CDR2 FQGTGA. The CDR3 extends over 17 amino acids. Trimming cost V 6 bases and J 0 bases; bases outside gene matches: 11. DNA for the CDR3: TGTGCCAGCAGTTCCGAATTAGGGGGCCACTCCTACAATGAGCAGTTCTTC. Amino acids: CASSSELGGHSYNEQFF.

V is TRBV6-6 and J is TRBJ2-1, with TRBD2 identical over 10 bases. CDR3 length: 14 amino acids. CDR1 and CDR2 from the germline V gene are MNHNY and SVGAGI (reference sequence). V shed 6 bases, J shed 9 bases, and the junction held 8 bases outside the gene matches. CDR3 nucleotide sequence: TGTGCCAGCAGCTCCCCTAGCGGGAGCGGTGAGCAGTTCTTC. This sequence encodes CASSSPSGSGEQFF.

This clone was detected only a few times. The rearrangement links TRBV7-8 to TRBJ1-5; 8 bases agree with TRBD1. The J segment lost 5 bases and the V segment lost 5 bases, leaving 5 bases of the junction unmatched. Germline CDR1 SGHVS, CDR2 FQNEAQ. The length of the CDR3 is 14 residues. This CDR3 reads CASSPDRVDQPQHF. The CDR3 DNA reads TGTGCCAGCAGCCCGGACAGGGTCGATCAGCCCCAGCATTTT.

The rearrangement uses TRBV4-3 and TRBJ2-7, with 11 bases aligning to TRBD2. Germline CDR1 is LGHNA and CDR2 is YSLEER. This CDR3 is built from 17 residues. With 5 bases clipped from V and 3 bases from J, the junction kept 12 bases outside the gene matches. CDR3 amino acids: CASSSTELAGGFYEQYF. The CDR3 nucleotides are TGCGCCAGCAGCTCAACCGAGCTAGCGGGAGGCTTCTACGAGCAGTACTTC.

The CDR3 sequence: CASSLKGLAISDTQYF. CDR3 bases: TGCGCCAGCAGCTTGAAGGGACTAGCAATTTCGGATACGCAGTATTTT. V usage is TRBV5-1 and J usage is TRBJ2-3, with 9 bases identical to TRBD2. Trimming removed 1 base from V and 6 bases from J; junction bases left unmatched: 9. CDR3 length: 16 residues. Per germline, CDR1 SGHRS and CDR2 YFSETQ.

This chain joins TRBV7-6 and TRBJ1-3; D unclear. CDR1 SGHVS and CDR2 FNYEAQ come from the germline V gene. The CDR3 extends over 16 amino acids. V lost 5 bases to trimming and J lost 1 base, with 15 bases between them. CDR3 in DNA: TGTGCCAGCAGCGCCGGCCAGGTCGTTTCTGGAAACACCATATATTTT. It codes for CASSAGQVVSGNTIYF.

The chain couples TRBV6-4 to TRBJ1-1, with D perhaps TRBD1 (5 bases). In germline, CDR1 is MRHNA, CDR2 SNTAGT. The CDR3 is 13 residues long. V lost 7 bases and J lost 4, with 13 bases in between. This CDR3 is CASKGGESTEAFF. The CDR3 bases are TGTGCCAGCAAAGGAGGGGAGAGCACTGAAGCTTTCTTT.

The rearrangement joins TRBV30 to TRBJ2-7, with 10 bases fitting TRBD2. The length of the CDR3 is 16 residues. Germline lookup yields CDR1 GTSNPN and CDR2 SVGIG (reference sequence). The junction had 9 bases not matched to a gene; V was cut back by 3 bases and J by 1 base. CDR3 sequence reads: CAWRPPSSGRSYEQYF. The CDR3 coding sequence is TGTGCCTGGAGACCCCCCTCTAGCGGGAGATCCTACGAGCAGTACTTC.

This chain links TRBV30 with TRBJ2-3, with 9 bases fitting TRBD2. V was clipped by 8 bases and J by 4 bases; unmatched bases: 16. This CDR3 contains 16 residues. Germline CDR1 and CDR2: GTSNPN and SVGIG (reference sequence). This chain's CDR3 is CAGTLAGTSSSDTQYF. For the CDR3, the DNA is TGTGCCGGGACCCTGGCCGGGACTAGCTCGTCAGATACGCAGTATTTT.

The CDR3 region has the DNA TGTGCCAGCAGCGTAGCCGGGAGGAGGGGCACAGATACGCAGTATTTT. This translates into CASSVAGRRGTDTQYF. The rearrangement uses TRBV9 and TRBJ2-3; TRBD2 matches 7 bases. There are 16 residues in the CDR3. With 0 bases clipped from V and 1 base from J, the junction kept 5 bases outside the gene matches. Germline V lookup: CDR1 SGDLS, CDR2 YYNGEE.

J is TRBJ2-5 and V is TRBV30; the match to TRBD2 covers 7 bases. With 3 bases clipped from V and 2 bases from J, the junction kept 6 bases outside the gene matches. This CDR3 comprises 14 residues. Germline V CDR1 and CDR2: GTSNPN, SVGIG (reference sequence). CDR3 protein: CAWRSLAEQETQYF. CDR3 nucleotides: TGTGCCTGGAGAAGTCTAGCGGAGCAAGAGACCCAGTACTTC.

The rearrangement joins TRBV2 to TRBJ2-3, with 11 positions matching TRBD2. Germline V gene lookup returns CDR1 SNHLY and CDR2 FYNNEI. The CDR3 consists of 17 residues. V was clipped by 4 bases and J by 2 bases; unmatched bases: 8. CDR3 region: CASSGPGLAADTDTQYF. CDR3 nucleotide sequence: TGTGCCAGCAGTGGCCCGGGACTAGCGGCTGACACAGATACGCAGTATTTT. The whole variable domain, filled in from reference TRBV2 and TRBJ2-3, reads EPEVTQTPSHQVTQMGQEVILRCVPISNHLYFYWYRQILGQKVEFLVSFYNNEISEKSEIFDDQFSVERPDGSNFTLKIRSTKLEDSAMYFCASSGPGLAADTDTQYFGPGTRLTVL.

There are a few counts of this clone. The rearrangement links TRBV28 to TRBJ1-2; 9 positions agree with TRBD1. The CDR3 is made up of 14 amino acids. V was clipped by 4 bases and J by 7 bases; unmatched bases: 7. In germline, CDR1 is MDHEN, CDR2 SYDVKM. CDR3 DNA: TGTGCCAGCAGTTCCCCGACAGGGGGTCGTGGCTACACCTTC. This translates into CASSSPTGGRGYTF.

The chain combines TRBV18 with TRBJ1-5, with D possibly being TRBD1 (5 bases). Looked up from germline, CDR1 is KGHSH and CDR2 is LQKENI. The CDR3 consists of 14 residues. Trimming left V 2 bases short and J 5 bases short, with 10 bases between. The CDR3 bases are TGTGCCAGCTCACCAGAGGTAGGGGATCAGCCCCAGCATTTT. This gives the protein CASSPEVGDQPQHF.

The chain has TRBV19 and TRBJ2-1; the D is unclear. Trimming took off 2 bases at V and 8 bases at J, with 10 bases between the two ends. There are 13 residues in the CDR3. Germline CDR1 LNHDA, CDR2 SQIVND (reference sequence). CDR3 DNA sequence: TGTGCCAGTAGTATAAGTCCTGGAGATGAGCAGTTCTTC. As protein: CASSISPGDEQFF.

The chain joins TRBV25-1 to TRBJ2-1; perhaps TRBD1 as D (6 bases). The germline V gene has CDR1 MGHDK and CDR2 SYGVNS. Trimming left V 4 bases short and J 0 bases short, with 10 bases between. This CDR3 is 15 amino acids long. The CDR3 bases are TGTGCCAGCAGTGCGGGGACACTCTCCTACAATGAGCAGTTCTTC. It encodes CASSAGTLSYNEQFF.

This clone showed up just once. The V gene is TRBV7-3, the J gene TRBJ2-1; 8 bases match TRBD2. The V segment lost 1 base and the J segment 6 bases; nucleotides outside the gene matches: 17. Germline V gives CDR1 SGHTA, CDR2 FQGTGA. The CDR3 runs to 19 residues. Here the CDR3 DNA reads TGTGCCAGCAGCTTAATCCCCCGGAGCGGGAGAAGAGGGGCCAATGAGCAGTTCTTC. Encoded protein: CASSLIPRSGRRGANEQFF.

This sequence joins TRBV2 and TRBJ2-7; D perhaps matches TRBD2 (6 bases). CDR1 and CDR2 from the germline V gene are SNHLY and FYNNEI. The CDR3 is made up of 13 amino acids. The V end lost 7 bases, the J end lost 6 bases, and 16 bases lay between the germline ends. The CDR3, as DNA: TGTGCCAGCACCGTCGGGTTGGGGGGCGAGCAGTACTTC. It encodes CASTVGLGGEQYF.